The source of this T cell receptor beta chain is a study of T-cell reconstitution after alpha-beta-depleted transplantation in children. Germline lookup yields CDR1 DFQATT and CDR2 SNEGSKA (reference sequence). This CDR3 has 13 residues. J was trimmed by 7 bases and V by 3 bases; bases with no gene match: 5. TCRbeta library construction was performed incorporating unique molecular identifiers. One entry per CDR3 protein, called by TCRdb with MiXCR from the PCR reads. The sample lists some 260,000 distinct CDR3 sequences, 20% to 30% occurring once. The sample holds many counts of this clonotype. The source was PBMCs, mostly from graft donor cells, collected 360 days after TCRalphabeta/CD19-depleted stem cell transplant. The TCR was taken from a female patient aged 2 to 10 who had a stem cell transplant for congenital amegakaryocytic thrombocytopenia, so the T cells may come from the graft donor. The genes are TRBV20-1 and TRBJ2-7; TRBD2 agrees at 11 bases. Written as DNA, the CDR3 is TGCAGTGCTAGCGGGACTAGCGGATGGGAGCAGTACTTC. Its protein product is CSASGTSGWEQYF.